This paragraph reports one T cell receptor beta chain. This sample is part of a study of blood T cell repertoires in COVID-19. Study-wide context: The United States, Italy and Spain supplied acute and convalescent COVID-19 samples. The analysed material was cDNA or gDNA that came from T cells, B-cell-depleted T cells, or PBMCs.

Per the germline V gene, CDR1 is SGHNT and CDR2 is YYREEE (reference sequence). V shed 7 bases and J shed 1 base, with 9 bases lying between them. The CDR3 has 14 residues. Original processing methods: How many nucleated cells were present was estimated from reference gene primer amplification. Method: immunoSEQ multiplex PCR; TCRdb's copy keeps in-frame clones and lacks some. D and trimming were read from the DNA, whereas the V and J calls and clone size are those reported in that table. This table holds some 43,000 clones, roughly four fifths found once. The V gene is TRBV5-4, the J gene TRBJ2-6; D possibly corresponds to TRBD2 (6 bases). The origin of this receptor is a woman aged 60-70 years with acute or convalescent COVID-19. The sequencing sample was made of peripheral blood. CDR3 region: CASGRPSGANVLTF. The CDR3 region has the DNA TGTGCCAGCGGGAGGCCTTCTGGGGCCAACGTCCTGACTTTC.